These T cell receptor beta chains were read from a single sample in a study of neurological immune-mediated disorders. TCRdb analysed the 5' RACE reads with MiXCR anew, one entry per CDR3 protein. The table shows some 56,000 distinct CDR3 sequences, with about 3.8% occurring only once. The sequenced sample consisted of PBMCs. Receptor source: a man between 60 and 75 years old with multiple sclerosis. Both conserved end residues are part of each CDR3. Each record gives: clone size, V gene, J gene, D gene, CDR3 protein. The D gene is left open where the match is weak. A clone size is listed for some rows: how often the clone was seen (once, few, many), or a class if it is expanded.

clone_size: many; v_call: TRBV4-1; j_call: TRBJ2-7; d_call: -; cdr3_aa: CASSQDPSQWEQYF
clone_size: many; v_call: TRBV5-1; j_call: TRBJ1-2; d_call: TRBD1; cdr3_aa: CASSLTGEPHYGYTF
clone_size: many; v_call: TRBV20-1; j_call: TRBJ2-3; d_call: -; cdr3_aa: CSARWRTDTQYF
clone_size: many; v_call: TRBV20-1; j_call: TRBJ1-1; d_call: -; cdr3_aa: CSAGRGNTEAFF
clone_size: many; v_call: TRBV12-3/TRBV12-4; j_call: TRBJ1-5; d_call: TRBD1; cdr3_aa: CASSLGTGGFLPQHF
clone_size: few; v_call: TRBV20-1; j_call: TRBJ1-6; d_call: -; cdr3_aa: CSTRGDSSTSPLHF
clone_size: many; v_call: TRBV7-2; j_call: TRBJ2-3; d_call: TRBD2; cdr3_aa: CASSLGSGRRSTDTQYF
clone_size: many; v_call: TRBV11-2; j_call: TRBJ1-6; d_call: -; cdr3_aa: CASSPRVYNSPLHF
clone_size: many; v_call: TRBV5-1; j_call: TRBJ1-6; d_call: -; cdr3_aa: CASSLPRDGSSYNSPLHF
clone_size: many; v_call: TRBV20-1; j_call: TRBJ1-2; d_call: -; cdr3_aa: CSAMVRESYGYTF
clone_size: many; v_call: TRBV5-6; j_call: TRBJ2-1; d_call: -; cdr3_aa: CASTLGGGPYNEQFF
clone_size: many; v_call: TRBV14; j_call: TRBJ1-1; d_call: -; cdr3_aa: CASSQDSGINTEAFF
clone_size: many; v_call: TRBV5-6; j_call: TRBJ2-1; d_call: TRBD2; cdr3_aa: CASSPGTRPNEQFF
clone_size: many; v_call: TRBV20-1; j_call: TRBJ2-7; d_call: -; cdr3_aa: CSVTRQGDEQYF
clone_size: many; v_call: TRBV7-9; j_call: TRBJ2-3; d_call: -; cdr3_aa: CASSLAGEADTQYF
clone_size: -; v_call: TRBV7-8; j_call: TRBJ1-2; d_call: -; cdr3_aa: CASSLGVIPANYGYTF
clone_size: many; v_call: TRBV5-1; j_call: TRBJ2-1; d_call: TRBD1; cdr3_aa: CASSEWTGSDNEQFF
clone_size: many; v_call: TRBV7-3; j_call: TRBJ1-1; d_call: -; cdr3_aa: CASSHGVGGTEAFF
clone_size: many; v_call: TRBV10-3; j_call: TRBJ1-5; d_call: -; cdr3_aa: CAISGGQNNQPQHF
clone_size: many; v_call: TRBV5-1; j_call: TRBJ2-7; d_call: TRBD2; cdr3_aa: CASSPRAGDEQYF
clone_size: many; v_call: TRBV5-1; j_call: TRBJ2-2; d_call: -; cdr3_aa: CASSLGSSTGELFF
clone_size: many; v_call: TRBV20-1; j_call: TRBJ2-5; d_call: TRBD2; cdr3_aa: CSLLAGGPLSQETQYF
clone_size: many; v_call: TRBV20-1; j_call: TRBJ1-2; d_call: TRBD1; cdr3_aa: CSARDVGQGYNYGYTF
clone_size: many; v_call: TRBV20-1; j_call: TRBJ2-1; d_call: -; cdr3_aa: CSASIRLSWYNEQFF
clone_size: -; v_call: TRBV20-1; j_call: TRBJ1-1; d_call: -; cdr3_aa: CSATPAEAFF
clone_size: many; v_call: TRBV10-2; j_call: TRBJ2-7; d_call: -; cdr3_aa: CASSQGAGEQYF
clone_size: many; v_call: TRBV5-4; j_call: TRBJ2-2; d_call: -; cdr3_aa: CASSPREGQGGELFF
clone_size: many; v_call: TRBV7-9; j_call: TRBJ2-7; d_call: TRBD1; cdr3_aa: CASSNSGTGYEQYF
clone_size: many; v_call: TRBV5-1; j_call: TRBJ2-1; d_call: -; cdr3_aa: CASGRANEQFF
clone_size: many; v_call: TRBV6-6; j_call: TRBJ2-7; d_call: TRBD1; cdr3_aa: CASRQGQLYEQYF
clone_size: many; v_call: TRBV7-8; j_call: TRBJ1-2; d_call: -; cdr3_aa: CASSLARWARNGYTF
clone_size: many; v_call: TRBV20-1; j_call: TRBJ2-1; d_call: -; cdr3_aa: CSARGQAFYNEQFF
clone_size: many; v_call: TRBV7-8; j_call: TRBJ2-4; d_call: -; cdr3_aa: CASSLGGRGLRWSNIQYF
clone_size: many; v_call: TRBV20-1; j_call: TRBJ2-5; d_call: TRBD1; cdr3_aa: CSARDRGSGETQYF
clone_size: many; v_call: TRBV5-1; j_call: TRBJ2-1; d_call: -; cdr3_aa: CASSPQGYNEQFF
clone_size: many; v_call: TRBV3-1; j_call: TRBJ1-1; d_call: -; cdr3_aa: CASSHGGFVAFF
clone_size: -; v_call: TRBV7-8; j_call: TRBJ1-1; d_call: -; cdr3_aa: CASSLRFRGLTNTEAFF
clone_size: many; v_call: TRBV24-1; j_call: TRBJ2-7; d_call: TRBD2; cdr3_aa: CAAGTSGSEQYF
clone_size: many; v_call: TRBV7-6; j_call: TRBJ2-3; d_call: TRBD1; cdr3_aa: CASSEGDGTGPDTQYF
clone_size: many; v_call: TRBV7-2; j_call: TRBJ2-7; d_call: -; cdr3_aa: CASSSSSYEQYF
clone_size: many; v_call: TRBV5-1; j_call: TRBJ2-1; d_call: TRBD2; cdr3_aa: CASSLAPAGGRSYNEQFF
clone_size: many; v_call: TRBV4-2; j_call: TRBJ1-2; d_call: -; cdr3_aa: CASSQDAYGYTF
clone_size: many; v_call: TRBV28; j_call: TRBJ1-2; d_call: TRBD1; cdr3_aa: CASRITGGAGPYGYTF
clone_size: -; v_call: TRBV6-1; j_call: TRBJ2-7; d_call: -; cdr3_aa: CASSVLTGLYEQYF
clone_size: many; v_call: TRBV9; j_call: TRBJ2-7; d_call: -; cdr3_aa: CASSEGAGHRGRYEQYF
clone_size: many; v_call: TRBV12-3/TRBV12-4; j_call: TRBJ1-1; d_call: -; cdr3_aa: CASRLGDTEAFF
clone_size: many; v_call: TRBV10-1; j_call: TRBJ2-3; d_call: -; cdr3_aa: CASSEYTTGSVTDTQYF
clone_size: many; v_call: TRBV3-1; j_call: TRBJ2-1; d_call: -; cdr3_aa: CASSPLDPSREQFF
clone_size: -; v_call: TRBV14; j_call: TRBJ1-6; d_call: -; cdr3_aa: CASSRENSPLHF
clone_size: -; v_call: TRBV18; j_call: TRBJ1-1; d_call: -; cdr3_aa: CASSPGRMNTEAFF
clone_size: many; v_call: TRBV7-9; j_call: TRBJ2-3; d_call: -; cdr3_aa: CASSLTRDSLRPDTQYF
clone_size: -; v_call: TRBV20-1; j_call: TRBJ2-7; d_call: -; cdr3_aa: CSADNRVESSYEQYF
clone_size: many; v_call: TRBV6-4; j_call: TRBJ2-1; d_call: -; cdr3_aa: CASSVSGEWDNEQFF
clone_size: many; v_call: TRBV6-5; j_call: TRBJ2-2; d_call: -; cdr3_aa: CASTGNTGELFF
clone_size: many; v_call: TRBV21-1; j_call: TRBJ2-5; d_call: -; cdr3_aa: CASSKDGETQYF